This T cell receptor beta chain was sequenced in a study of cytomegalovirus exposure and HLA in healthy donors. This clone was found once. What it recognizes is unknown. This CDR3 is 14 amino acids long. Per the germline V gene, CDR1 is MRHNA and CDR2 is SNTAGT. V shed 7 bases, J shed 6 bases, and the junction held 8 bases outside the gene matches. Findings of the study overall: Among CMV-associated TCR beta chains, most appeared HLA-restricted in a later analysis.

The PCR ran on 60 Vbeta and 13 Jbeta primers. The assay was immunoSEQ multiplex PCR, and TCRdb's table has in-frame clones only and misses some. The sample lists over 40,000 clones; 87% were seen once. This TCR derives from a woman aged 40 to 50 in good health and CMV-seropositive. The V call is TRBV6-4, the J call TRBJ2-2, with TRBD1 matching 7 bases. The material sequenced was PBMCs. The CDR3 spells CASNHGRGSGELFF. The DNA of the CDR3 is TGTGCCAGCAATCACGGCAGGGGGTCCGGGGAGCTGTTTTTT.